The 8 T cell receptor beta chains listed next were all sequenced from one sample in a study of breast tumors, draining lymph nodes, adjacent tissues. TCRdb fed the multiplex PCR reads into MiXCR, producing one record per CDR3 protein. Seen here are nearly 110,000 distinct CDR3 sequences, under 40% observed once, and the top ten hold 5.5% to 7%. Axillary draining lymph nodes of breast cancer patients supplied the node samples. Sequencing used axillary lymph node tissue. The source of these receptors is a female donor with breast cancer. Some clones in this sample may be carry-over from other donors' samples.

This clonotype came up many times. The CDR3 sequence: CATSRDREGIYF. CDR3 DNA: TGTGCCACCAGCAGAGATCGGGAGGGCATATATTTT. This chain connects TRBV15 to TRBJ1-3; no reliable D call. This CDR3 is 12 amino acids long. V was trimmed by 0 bases and J by 12 bases, leaving 9 bases between them. Germline CDR1 reads LNHNV; CDR2 reads YYDKDF (reference sequence).

This clonotype was found many times. This rearrangement joins TRBV5-8 to TRBJ2-2; tentatively, D is TRBD1 (5 bases). Per germline, CDR1 SGHTS and CDR2 YDEGEE. The V end was cut by 4 bases, the J end by 7 bases, with 11 bases between. The CDR3 sequence is 13 residues long. CDR3 residues: CASSGQGFGELFF. The CDR3 DNA reads as TGTGCCAGCAGCGGCCAGGGATTCGGGGAGCTGTTTTTT.

This clonotype showed up many times. The J gene is TRBJ1-2, the V gene TRBV7-9, with D possibly TRBD1 on 6 matching bases. CDR3 length: 15 residues. Germline loops: CDR1 SEHNR, CDR2 FQNEAQ (reference sequence). V dropped 2 bases and J dropped 6 bases, with 16 bases sitting between them. The CDR3 region has the DNA TGTGCCAGCAGCTTATTCGCCGGGGGCAGGGATGGCTACACCTTC. It specifies CASSLFAGGRDGYTF.

This clonotype has a count of ten or more. The rearrangement uses TRBV6-5 and TRBJ2-7; D gene uncertain. The CDR3 runs 15 residues. Germline CDR1 MNHEY, CDR2 SVGAGI. Trimming shortened V by 0 bases and J by 0 bases, and 9 bases separated the two germline ends. This chain's CDR3 is CASSYSHVSSYEQYF. The CDR3 coding sequence is TGTGCCAGCAGTTACTCGCACGTTAGCTCCTACGAGCAGTACTTC.

This clonotype came up many times. Since a much larger clone is just one base distant, this may be a read error. This chain joins TRBV20-1 and TRBJ2-7; 9 nucleotides agree with TRBD2. V gave up 5 bases and J gave up 6 bases; unmatched junction bases: 11. This CDR3 has 14 residues. CDR1 and CDR2 (germline): DFQATT, SNEGSKA (reference sequence). DNA of the CDR3: TGCAGTGCTTCGTTAGCGGGAGAGGTCTCCGAGCAGTACTTC. Residues: CSASLAGEVSEQYF.

This clonotype was seen repeatedly, ten times or more. This chain joins TRBV6-1 and TRBJ1-5, with 10 bases fitting TRBD1. The CDR3 covers 13 residues. Per germline, CDR1 MNHNS and CDR2 SASEGT. V shed 6 bases, J shed 6 bases, and the junction held 2 bases outside the gene matches. This CDR3 is CASSGQGVQPQHF. Here the CDR3 DNA reads TGTGCCAGCAGCGGACAGGGGGTTCAGCCCCAGCATTTT.

This clonotype was detected ten times or more. A much larger clone sits a single nucleotide away, making a read error possible. This chain's CDR3 is CASSVGIGRGQGSTF. DNA for the CDR3: TGTGCCAGCAGCGTAGGGATTGGCAGGGGGCAGGGCTCCACCTTC. The J gene is TRBJ1-2, the V gene TRBV9; 8 bases line up with TRBD1. The CDR3 contains 15 residues. The germline V gene encodes CDR1 SGDLS and CDR2 YYNGEE.

This clonotype was seen at least ten times. V is TRBV19 and J is TRBJ2-3, with unresolved D. The CDR3 covers 13 residues. Germline V gives CDR1 LNHDA, CDR2 SQIVND (reference sequence). V dropped 3 bases and J dropped 0 bases, with 4 bases sitting between them. CDR3 coding DNA: TGTGCCAGTAGTATTGGGAGCACAGATACGCAGTATTTT. Encoded protein: CASSIGSTDTQYF.